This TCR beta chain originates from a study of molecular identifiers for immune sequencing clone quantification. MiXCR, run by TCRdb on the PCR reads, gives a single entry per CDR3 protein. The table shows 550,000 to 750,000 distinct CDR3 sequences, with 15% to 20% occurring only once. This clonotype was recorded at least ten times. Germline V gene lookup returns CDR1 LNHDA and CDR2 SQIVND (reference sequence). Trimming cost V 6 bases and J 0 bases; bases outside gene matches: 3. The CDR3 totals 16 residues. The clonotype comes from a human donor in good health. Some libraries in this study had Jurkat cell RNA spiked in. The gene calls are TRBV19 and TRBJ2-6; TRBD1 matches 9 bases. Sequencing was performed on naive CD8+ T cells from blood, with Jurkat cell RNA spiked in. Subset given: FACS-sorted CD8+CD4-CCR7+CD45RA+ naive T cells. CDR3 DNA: TGTGCCAGTAGATTGACAGGGGGCTCTGGGGCCAACGTCCTGACTTTC. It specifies CASRLTGGSGANVLTF.